What follows is one T cell receptor beta chain and its context. The data were obtained in a study of human T cells and chemical hapten exposure. TCRdb processed the RACE reads anew with MiXCR; each CDR3 protein has one entry. The sample contains about 190,000 distinct CDR3 sequences, 24% of which appear only once. The V and J ends lost 0 bases and 4 bases respectively, with 12 bases between them. This CDR3 contains 15 residues. Germline V gene data show CDR1 as LNHNV and CDR2 as YYDKDF (reference sequence). Time point here: patch test 3, about 24 weeks after DPC sensitization. Noted treatment: therapeutic diphenylcyclopropenone sensitization with weekly scalp DPC.

This specimen was whole blood, taken in connection with sensitization to the hapten diphenylcyclopropenone (DPC). This chain connects TRBV15 to TRBJ1-2; no clear D. This clonotype was obtained from a woman aged 40 to 50 with alopecia areata. Some clones in this sample may be carry-over from other donors' samples. As DNA, the CDR3 is TGTGCCACCAGCAGAGATCTAACGGGGAGCTATGGCTACACCTTC. It encodes CATSRDLTGSYGYTF.